This T cell receptor beta chain derives from a study of STAT5B mutations in CD4+ large granular lymphocyte leukemia. Study-wide points: Main leukemic clonotypes were patient-specific, but 20% to 25% appeared at low frequency elsewhere. Top patient clones used TRBV06 genes more often: 8/27 versus 2/35 in controls.

Clones were sequenced by immunoSEQ multiplex PCR, and TCRdb holds only the in-frame ones, with some missing. The table has about 36,000 clones, around 76% seen once. Controls came from buffy coats of healthy blood donors. Of note for this clone: Its matching antigen is unknown.

This CDR3 spans 13 amino acids. The germline CDR1 and CDR2 sequences are GTSNPN and SVGIG (reference sequence). V dropped 2 bases and J dropped 7 bases, with 15 bases sitting between them. The TCR originated in a human donor in good health. V usage is TRBV30 and J usage is TRBJ2-7, with D uncertain. The source material was CD4+ T cells from blood buffy coats. The CDR3 spells CAWSMGSHREQYF. The CDR3 DNA sequence: TGTGCCTGGAGTATGGGGTCCCACCGGGAGCAGTACTTC.